The 32 T cell receptor beta chains below were found in one sample sequenced in a study of technical replicates of blood from a handful of donors. Generated by immunoSEQ multiplex PCR, the TCRdb table keeps only in-frame clones and is missing some. The repertoire holds 74,000 or so clones, with 90% to 95% as singletons. Material: T cells isolated from PBMCs. These receptors all come from a human donor in good health.

This chain connects TRBV19 to TRBJ2-3; 11 nucleotides agree with TRBD2. The junction had 1 base not matched to a gene; V was cut back by 3 bases and J by 11 bases. This CDR3 is built from 12 residues. Germline assignment: CDR1 LNHDA and CDR2 SQIVND (reference sequence). The DNA for the CDR3 is TGTGCCAGTAGTATCGGACTAGCGGGGCAGTATTTT. Its protein is CASSIGLAGQYF.

This chain links TRBV7-9 with TRBJ1-1; D ambiguous. Germline CDR1 and CDR2: SEHNR and FQNEAQ (reference sequence). V shed 4 bases and J shed 0 bases, with 12 bases lying between them. The CDR3 length is 15 residues. The DNA of the CDR3 is TGTGCCAGCAGCTCCGACACCCACTTGAACACTGAAGCTTTCTTT. Translation: CASSSDTHLNTEAFF.

Only one count was recorded for this clone. The chain combines TRBV6-6 with TRBJ1-5; D is possibly TRBD1 (5 bases). V lost 2 bases to trimming and J lost 11 bases, with 13 bases between them. Germline loops: CDR1 MNHNY, CDR2 SVGAGI (reference sequence). This CDR3 has 13 amino acids. CDR3 in DNA: TGTGCCAGCAGTTACGATTCGGTCAGGGCCCAGCATTTT. Its protein is CASSYDSVRAQHF.

The chain is built from TRBV28 and TRBJ1-1; D is unresolved. In germline, CDR1 is MDHEN, CDR2 SYDVKM. This CDR3 has 12 residues. V lost 8 bases, J lost 4 bases, and 11 bases lay in between. CDR3 coding DNA: TGTGCCAGCGGAGGGAGTTTCACTGAAGCTTTCTTT. Its protein product is CASGGSFTEAFF.

This chain links TRBV11-2 with TRBJ2-7; D is perhaps TRBD1 (5 bases). This CDR3 has 15 residues. From germline, CDR1 is SGHAT and CDR2 FQNNGV. Trimming stripped 1 base from V and 2 bases from J, with 12 bases between. The DNA for the CDR3 is TGTGCCAGCAGCTTAGCTTGGCAGGGTACCTACGAGCAGTACTTC. The encoded protein is CASSLAWQGTYEQYF.

The rearrangement links TRBV6-5 to TRBJ1-1, with D perhaps matching TRBD1 (5 bases). The ends were cut back, 0 bases at V and 4 bases at J, with 6 bases in the middle. The germline V gene encodes CDR1 MNHEY and CDR2 SVGAGI. This CDR3 is built from 13 residues. CDR3 bases: TGTGCCAGCAGTTACTCGGGGGGCACTGAAGCTTTCTTT. It encodes CASSYSGGTEAFF.

J is TRBJ2-3 and V is TRBV15; 10 positions match TRBD2. Germline V gives CDR1 LNHNV, CDR2 YYDKDF (reference sequence). With 1 base clipped from V and 2 bases from J, the junction kept 6 bases outside the gene matches. This CDR3 has 17 residues. CDR3 protein: CATSRAGGLAVTDTQYF. The CDR3 nucleotides are TGTGCCACCAGCAGAGCTGGAGGACTAGCGGTCACAGATACGCAGTATTTT. Full variable domain (missing parts from reference TRBV15 and TRBJ2-3): DAMVIQNPRYQVTQFGKPVTLSCSQTLNHNVMYWYQQKSSQAPKLLFHYYDKDFNNEADTPDNFQSRRPNTSFCFLDIRSPGLGDTAMYLCATSRAGGLAVTDTQYFGPGTRLTVL.

The genes are TRBV7-9 and TRBJ2-7, with D possibly TRBD2 on 6 matching bases. The CDR3 consists of 13 residues. V dropped 4 bases and J dropped 0 bases, with 7 bases sitting between them. Germline V gene sequence: CDR1 SEHNR, CDR2 FQNEAQ (reference sequence). CDR3 sequence (DNA): TGTGCCAGCAGCTCCGGGAGCTCCTACGAGCAGTACTTC. Its translation is CASSSGSSYEQYF.

This chain connects TRBV19 to TRBJ2-1; TRBD2 matches 7 bases. J was trimmed by 6 bases and V by 3 bases; bases with no gene match: 8. The CDR3 is 15 residues long. CDR1 is LNHDA, CDR2 SQIVND, per germline (reference sequence). CDR3 in DNA: TGTGCCAGTAGTATTCGGCGGGAGTACGGCAATGAGCAGTTCTTC. Protein product: CASSIRREYGNEQFF.

This clone was detected a few times. The rearrangement uses TRBV27 and TRBJ1-1; D call uncertain. V gave up 5 bases and J gave up 4 bases, with 14 bases separating them. The CDR3 has 14 amino acids. Germline V CDR1 and CDR2: MNHEY, SMNVEV (reference sequence). The CDR3 nucleotides read TGTGCCAGCAGTACGGGATTCTTGGGCACTGAAGCTTTCTTT. Translation: CASSTGFLGTEAFF.

CDR3 nucleotide sequence: TGTGCCAGCAGCTTAGATATGTGGGACAGTTACACTGAAGCTTTCTTT. As protein: CASSLDMWDSYTEAFF. This sequence joins TRBV11-2 and TRBJ1-1; 7 bases fit TRBD1. The CDR3 is 16 residues long. Germline loops: CDR1 SGHAT, CDR2 FQNNGV. After removal of 0 bases from V and 3 bases from J, the junction contained 7 bases not matched to a gene.

The chain links TRBV6-5 to TRBJ1-2, with D possibly TRBD1 on 6 matching bases. Germline loops: CDR1 MNHEY, CDR2 SVGAGI. V was trimmed by 2 bases and J by 4 bases, leaving 17 bases between them. CDR3 length: 16 residues. The CDR3 reads CASSYGPGVAGYGYTF. DNA of the CDR3: TGTGCCAGCAGTTACGGCCCAGGGGTGGCGGGCTATGGCTACACCTTC.

V usage is TRBV6-6 and J usage is TRBJ1-1; 8 nucleotides agree with TRBD1. CDR1 is MNHNY and CDR2 is SVGAGI in the germline V gene (reference sequence). V was pared by 5 bases and J by 6 bases, with 8 bases of the junction left unmatched. The CDR3 loop spans 14 amino acids. The CDR3 sequence: CASSHARDRPEAFF. The CDR3 nucleotides read TGTGCCAGCAGTCACGCCCGGGACAGGCCTGAAGCTTTCTTT.

This clone was detected only once. The V gene is TRBV7-6, the J gene TRBJ2-5; D might be TRBD1 (5 bases). The CDR3 has 15 residues. CDR1 and CDR2 from the germline V gene are SGHVS and FNYEAQ. Trimming took off 4 bases at V and 6 bases at J, with 18 bases between the two ends. CDR3 residues: CASSSGMPGIKTQYF. DNA of the CDR3: TGTGCCAGCAGCTCCGGAATGCCAGGGATAAAGACCCAGTACTTC.

The chain links TRBV7-2 to TRBJ2-7; D is uncertain. This CDR3 comprises 15 residues. CDR1 SGHTA and CDR2 FQGNSA come from the germline V gene. V was trimmed by 4 bases and J by 5 bases, leaving 18 bases between them. CDR3 nucleotides: TGTGCCAGCAGCTCGCCCGTAGGATCTCGGGACGAGCAGTACTTC. It translates to CASSSPVGSRDEQYF.

V and J are TRBV7-9 and TRBJ1-6; D remains unclear. V lost 5 bases, J lost 7 bases, and 3 bases lay in between. Germline-derived CDR1 and CDR2 are SEHNR and FQNEAQ (reference sequence). The CDR3 is 11 amino acids. The CDR3 nucleotides are TGTGCCAGCAGCCTCAATTCACCCCTCCACTTT. Translation gives CASSLNSPLHF.

The chain combines TRBV27 with TRBJ2-5; TRBD2 matches at 7 bases. The V segment lost 2 bases and the J segment 5 bases; nucleotides outside the gene matches: 11. The germline V gene has CDR1 MNHEY and CDR2 SMNVEV (reference sequence). The CDR3 is made up of 16 amino acids. CDR3 protein: CASSLNAGVEGETQYF. CDR3 nucleotides: TGTGCCAGCAGTTTAAATGCGGGAGTGGAGGGGGAGACCCAGTACTTC.

The rearrangement links TRBV6-1 to TRBJ2-5; TRBD1 might be the D (6 bases). Deletions cut 6 bases from V and 8 bases from J, with 22 bases between. CDR3 length equals 15 residues. The V gene's germline CDR1 is MNHNS and CDR2 SASEGT. The CDR3 DNA sequence: TGTGCCAGCAGCCAAAGGACAGCCCCAAGAGATACCCAGTACTTC. Amino acid sequence: CASSQRTAPRDTQYF.

This clone was seen more than once but under ten times. This rearrangement joins TRBV15 to TRBJ1-1, with D tentatively TRBD1 (5 bases). This CDR3 has 16 residues. Germline CDR1 reads LNHNV; CDR2 reads YYDKDF (reference sequence). V lost 5 bases and J lost 1, with 17 bases in between. The DNA for the CDR3 is TGTGCCACCAGCCCGACATTCCAGGGTAGGAACACTGAAGCTTTCTTT. Residues: CATSPTFQGRNTEAFF.

The chain combines TRBV29-1 with TRBJ2-1; 9 positions match TRBD2. Unmatched junction bases numbered 14, after V lost 4 bases and J lost 7 bases. The CDR3 extends over 16 amino acids. CDR1 and CDR2 from the germline V gene are SQVTM and ANQGSEA. The CDR3: CSVARGGEGPTNEQFF. The CDR3 nucleotides are TGCAGCGTTGCGCGCGGGGGGGAGGGTCCTACGAATGAGCAGTTCTTC.

This chain joins TRBV5-1 and TRBJ1-1, with 9 bases aligning to TRBD1. CDR3 length equals 14 residues. Germline-derived CDR1 and CDR2 are SGHRS and YFSETQ. The junction had 5 bases not matched to a gene; V was cut back by 4 bases and J by 4 bases. The CDR3 loop is CASSPDRGTTEAFF. CDR3 coding DNA: TGCGCCAGCAGCCCGGACAGGGGTACCACTGAAGCTTTCTTT.

The chain links TRBV6-5 to TRBJ2-7; 9 bases are a match to TRBD2. Germline loops: CDR1 MNHEY, CDR2 SVGAGI. This CDR3 contains 12 residues. Trimming took 6 bases from V and 13 from J; bases not matched to a gene: 10. The CDR3 region has the DNA TGTGCCAGCAGAACCATAGCGGGAGCTGTCTACTTC. This sequence encodes CASRTIAGAVYF.

The chain has TRBV10-3 and TRBJ2-7, with a tentative D call TRBD2 (5 bases). The germline gives CDR1 ENHRY, CDR2 SYGVKD. Trimming took off 6 bases at V and 1 base at J, with 13 bases between the two ends. The CDR3 is 14 amino acids. CDR3 DNA: TGTGCCATCAGCCCTGCGACGGGATCCTACGAGCAGTACTTC. Amino acids: CAISPATGSYEQYF.

The chain employs TRBV27 and TRBJ1-3; 7 bases match TRBD1. The J segment lost 0 bases and the V segment lost 10 bases, leaving 9 bases of the junction unmatched. Germline V gives CDR1 MNHEY, CDR2 SMNVEV (reference sequence). This CDR3 has 15 amino acids. CDR3 in amino acids: CATRPTGSSGNTIYF. For the CDR3, the DNA is TGTGCCACCCGACCGACAGGGAGCTCTGGAAACACCATATATTTT.

The J gene is TRBJ1-2, the V gene TRBV5-6, with 7 bases matching TRBD1. The CDR3 contains 16 residues. J was trimmed by 1 base and V by 0 bases; bases with no gene match: 6. Germline CDR1 and CDR2: SGHDT and YYEEEE. In DNA form, the CDR3 reads TGTGCCAGCAGCTTGGGGACAGGAGGGATTAACTATGGCTACACCTTC. Its protein product is CASSLGTGGINYGYTF.

This clone was detected once. The chain employs TRBV5-8 and TRBJ2-7; D may be TRBD2 (6 bases). CDR1 and CDR2 (germline): SGHTS, YDEGEE. V shed 4 bases and J shed 1 base, with 15 bases lying between them. This CDR3 spans 15 amino acids. This chain's CDR3 is CASSAAGRGSYEQYF. In DNA form, the CDR3 reads TGTGCCAGCAGCGCGGCGGGGCGCGGGTCCTACGAGCAGTACTTC.

The chain recombines TRBV5-1 with TRBJ2-2, with TRBD1 matching 8 bases. The germline CDR1 and CDR2 sequences are SGHRS and YFSETQ. CDR3 length equals 15 residues. With V trimmed by 4 bases and J by 0 bases, 2 bases remained unmatched. CDR3 DNA sequence: TGCGCCAGCAGCAGGGGACAGGCGAACACCGGGGAGCTGTTTTTT. Translating it yields CASSRGQANTGELFF. Together with reference TRBV5-1 and TRBJ2-2, the CDR3 gives the full variable domain: KAGVTQTPRYLIKTRGQQVTLSCSPISGHRSVSWYQQTPGQGLQFLFEYFSETQRNKGNFPGRFSGRQFSNSRSEMNVSTLELGDSALYLCASSRGQANTGELFFGEGSRLTVL.

The CDR3 DNA is TGCGCCAGCAGCCTGGGGCCTACCTACGAGCAGTACTTC. Encoded protein: CASSLGPTYEQYF. The J gene is TRBJ2-7, the V gene TRBV4-1; D is perhaps TRBD1 (5 bases). This CDR3 spans 13 amino acids. The germline V gene encodes CDR1 MGHRA and CDR2 YSYEKL. The V gene lost 4 bases and the J gene lost 2 bases, with 9 bases spanning the gap.

The chain employs TRBV5-1 and TRBJ1-1; D may be TRBD1 (5 bases). CDR3 length equals 15 residues. Germline CDR1 SGHRS, CDR2 YFSETQ. Between the trimmed V and J ends, which lost 0 bases and 5 bases, there was a span of 14 bases. The DNA for the CDR3 is TGCGCCAGCAGCTTGGTCGGCCAGGGAGGGACTGAAGCTTTCTTT. Amino acids: CASSLVGQGGTEAFF. The full variable domain, completed using reference TRBV5-1 and TRBJ1-1, is KAGVTQTPRYLIKTRGQQVTLSCSPISGHRSVSWYQQTPGQGLQFLFEYFSETQRNKGNFPGRFSGRQFSNSRSEMNVSTLELGDSALYLCASSLVGQGGTEAFFGQGTRLTVV.

The chain employs TRBV29-1 and TRBJ2-1; D remains unclear. CDR1 is SQVTM, CDR2 ANQGSEA, per germline. The CDR3 runs to 15 residues. CDR3 loop: CRYRFTILKRNEQFF. Here the CDR3 DNA reads TGCAGGTACCGATTTACTATTCTGAAGAGGAATGAGCAGTTCTTC.

J is TRBJ2-7 and V is TRBV5-4; 7 nucleotides line up with TRBD2. Germline V gene data show CDR1 as SGHNT and CDR2 as YYREEE (reference sequence). This CDR3 is built from 14 residues. Trimming removed 3 bases from V and 2 bases from J; junction bases left unmatched: 5. The CDR3 loop is CASSSRGSTYEQYF. The CDR3 DNA is TGTGCCAGCAGCTCCCGCGGGAGTACCTACGAGCAGTACTTC.

The rearrangement joins TRBV6-5 to TRBJ2-7; 7 nucleotides match TRBD2. CDR1 and CDR2 from the germline V gene are MNHEY and SVGAGI. The CDR3 contains 14 residues. V lost 0 bases and J lost 5; bases outside the gene matches: 4. CDR3 nucleotide sequence: TGTGCCAGCAGTTACTCAGGGCGGGGGAACGAGCAGTACTTC. This gives the protein CASSYSGRGNEQYF.